These T cell receptor beta chains were read from a single sample in a study of cytomegalovirus exposure and HLA in healthy donors. TCRdb's copy holds only in-frame clones and misses some; the assay was immunoSEQ multiplex PCR. The top ten hold under 4.5% of the sample, which has roughly 100,000 clones, approximately 79% seen once. Sequenced input: PBMCs. These receptors were obtained from a man aged 50 or older in good health and CMV-seropositive. Both conserved end residues are part of each CDR3. The D gene is left open where the match is weak. Not all rows give a size; the values are once, few, many and, for expanded clones, a class.

TRBD2,NA,TRBJ2-3,TRBV9,TGTGCCAGCAGCGTAGAGGCTAGCGGCCGCACAGATACGCAGTATTTT,CASSVEASGRTDTQYF
TRBD1,NA,TRBJ2-1,TRBV6-4,TGTGCCAGCAGTGTGAGAGGGGACAGGGACTACAATGAGCAGTTCTTC,CASSVRGDRDYNEQFF
NA,NA,TRBJ1-5,TRBV18,TGTGCCAGCTCACCCCGATCCGGCGAGGTGAATCAGCCCCAGCATTTT,CASSPRSGEVNQPQHF
TRBD2,once,TRBJ2-3,TRBV4-1,TGCGCCAGCAGCCAAGTCACGGCTAGCGGGGGCACAGATACGCAGTATTTT,CASSQVTASGGTDTQYF
NA,NA,TRBJ2-2,TRBV19,TGTGCCAGTAGATCATCAACAGGTGCGAACACCGGGGAGCTGTTTTTT,CASRSSTGANTGELFF
NA,few,TRBJ1-4,TRBV9,TGTGCCAGCAGCGGCCCTTCGGGAGGACAACTGTTTTTT,CASSGPSGGQLFF
TRBD1,NA,TRBJ1-6,TRBV4-1,TGCGCCAGCAGCCAGGGACAGGAGGCAAATTCACCCCTCCACTTT,CASSQGQEANSPLHF
TRBD1,NA,TRBJ1-1,TRBV11-2,TGTGCCAGCAGCCCGCGACAGGGATGGACTGAAGCTTTCTTT,CASSPRQGWTEAFF
TRBD1,NA,TRBJ1-5,TRBV23-1,TGCGCCAGCAGTCAATCGGGAAGGGGGCGAGATCAGCCCCAGCATTTT,CASSQSGRGRDQPQHF
TRBD1,few,TRBJ2-3,TRBV6-5,TGTGCCAGCAGTTACTCACCGGGACAGGGCACAGATACGCAGTATTTT,CASSYSPGQGTDTQYF
NA,NA,TRBJ1-1,TRBV9,TGTGCCAGCAGCCCCCAGACAGGGAACACTGAAGCTTTCTTT,CASSPQTGNTEAFF
NA,once,TRBJ2-3,TRBV30,TGTGCCTGGAACCGGGACACCACAGATACGCAGTATTTT,CAWNRDTTDTQYF
TRBD1,few,TRBJ2-7,TRBV7-9,TGTGCCAGCAGCCTCATCCGACAGGGGGCGTACGAGCAGTACTTC,CASSLIRQGAYEQYF
NA,NA,TRBJ2-5,TRBV5-1,TGCGCCAGCAGCACTGGGAGCTCCAATGCCCAGTACTTC,CASSTGSSNAQYF
NA,NA,TRBJ1-1,TRBV29-1,TGCAGCGTCCTCCCCGATGGGGGGGATGGGGCTTTCTTT,CSVLPDGGDGAFF
NA,NA,TRBJ2-7,TRBV7-9,TGTGCCAGCAGCTTAGCGGATTCGGGGTACGAGCAGTACTTC,CASSLADSGYEQYF
TRBD1,NA,TRBJ1-2,TRBV28,TGTGCCAGCAGTTTTGGGGACAGGGGGTATGGCTACACCTTC,CASSFGDRGYGYTF
TRBD2,NA,TRBJ2-1,TRBV14,TGTGCCAGCAGCCGCGGACTAGCGGGAGCAGTTACCCGGGAGCAGTTCTTC,CASSRGLAGAVTREQFF
NA,NA,TRBJ2-7,TRBV7-6,TGTGCCAGCAGCTTGGACAGAGGATGGTCCTACGAGCAGTACTTC,CASSLDRGWSYEQYF
TRBD1,NA,TRBJ2-5,TRBV5-1,TGCGCCAGCACCCGGGGACAGGGAAGGGAGGGGACCCAGTACTTC,CASTRGQGREGTQYF
TRBD1,NA,TRBJ2-5,TRBV9,TGTGCCAGCAGCACTAGACAGGGGGTAGGGGAGACCCAGTACTTC,CASSTRQGVGETQYF
NA,once,TRBJ2-7,TRBV29-1,TGCAGCGTTGGCGGGTTCGGGGACGAGCAGTACTTC,CSVGGFGDEQYF
TRBD1,NA,TRBJ2-7,TRBV5-1,TGCGCCAGCAGCCACCGGGACAGGGGTAACGAGCAGTACTTC,CASSHRDRGNEQYF
TRBD1,NA,TRBJ2-5,TRBV7-6,TGTGCCAGCAGCCGGGACAGCCCCTCGGGGGAGACCCAGTACTTC,CASSRDSPSGETQYF
TRBD2,NA,TRBJ2-3,TRBV9,TGTGCCAGCAGCGCGGTTGGAGCGGGAGAGATAACAGATACGCAGTATTTT,CASSAVGAGEITDTQYF
NA,NA,TRBJ1-1,TRBV4-1,TGCGCCAGCAGCCAAGAGGGGGGGACAATGAGGGCTTTCTTT,CASSQEGGTMRAFF
NA,NA,TRBJ2-1,TRBV28,TGTGCCAGCAGCATCAGGGTTAAGCAGTTCTTC,CASSIRVKQFF
TRBD2,NA,TRBJ2-1,TRBV7-3,TGTGCCAGCAGCCCGGATTCAAGGACTAGCGGGAGGAGTGGCTACAATGAGCAGTTCTTC,CASSPDSRTSGRSGYNEQFF
TRBD1,NA,TRBJ1-5,TRBV5-1,TGCGCCAGCAGCTTAACAGGGGGCCCAGAGCCCCAGCATTTT,CASSLTGGPEPQHF
NA,once,TRBJ2-7,TRBV9,TGTGCCAGCAGCGTAACTGGGAGCGAGCAGTACTTC,CASSVTGSEQYF
NA,NA,TRBJ2-1,TRBV11-3,TGTGCCAGCAGTCGGGCGGGGAGCTCCTACAATGAGCAGTTCTTC,CASSRAGSSYNEQFF
TRBD1,NA,TRBJ2-1,TRBV30,TGTGCCTGGGGACAGGGGGCAAATGAGCAGTTCTTC,CAWGQGANEQFF
NA,NA,TRBJ2-7,TRBV5-6,TGTGCCAGCAGCTTGGCTTCGGTCCACGAGCAGTACTTC,CASSLASVHEQYF
NA,NA,TRBJ2-1,TRBV21-1,TGTGCCAGCAGCACGGCCGGGACAGGGAAGTTCTTC,CASSTAGTGKFF
NA,NA,TRBJ1-2,TRBV30,TGTGCCTGGACAGGGCCCCCCTATGGCTACACCTTC,CAWTGPPYGYTF
TRBD1,NA,TRBJ1-1,TRBV29-1,TGCAGCGTTGAGGGAGAGACAGGGGCGGACACTGAAGCTTTCTTT,CSVEGETGADTEAFF
NA,NA,TRBJ2-7,TRBV15,TGTGCCACCAGCAGAGACCTCTCCTACGAGCAGTACTTC,CATSRDLSYEQYF
NA,few,TRBJ1-4,TRBV19,TGTGCCAGTAGTATAACCCCGGCCTGGAGGGACGAAAAACTGTTTTTT,CASSITPAWRDEKLFF
TRBD2,NA,TRBJ2-2,TRBV4-1,TGCGCCAGCAGCCAGCGGGAGATCACCGGGGAGCTGTTTTTT,CASSQREITGELFF
TRBD1,NA,TRBJ2-2,TRBV7-6,TGTGCCAGCAGCTTAGTAAGGACAGGGAACACCGGGGAGCTGTTTTTT,CASSLVRTGNTGELFF
TRBD1,NA,TRBJ1-4,TRBV19,TGTGCCAGTAAACCCTTTTGGGGACAGAATGAAAAACTGTTTTTT,CASKPFWGQNEKLFF
NA,once,TRBJ2-5,TRBV7-2,TGTGCCAGCAGCTTACTAGAGACCCAGTACTTC,CASSLLETQYF
NA,NA,TRBJ2-2,TRBV7-9,TGTGCCAGCAGCCCCCCACCGGAGGGGAACACCGGGGAGCTGTTTTTT,CASSPPPEGNTGELFF
TRBD2,NA,TRBJ2-7,TRBV6-4,TGTGCCAGCAGTGAAGCGGGGACCGAATACGAGCAGTACTTC,CASSEAGTEYEQYF
NA,few,TRBJ1-2,TRBV21-1,TGTGCCAGCATCTCACCCCGACAGGACAGCTATGGCTACACCTTC,CASISPRQDSYGYTF
NA,NA,TRBJ2-2,TRBV6-6,TGTGCCAGCAGCGCAGGGTCCAACACCGGGGAGCTGTTTTTT,CASSAGSNTGELFF
NA,NA,TRBJ1-1,TRBV29-1,TGCAGCGTTGAGAAGGGGTTAACTGAAGCTTTCTTT,CSVEKGLTEAFF
NA,NA,TRBJ2-7,TRBV19,TGTGCCAGTAGTATGATTCCGTCAGACACGAGCTCCTACGAGCAGTACTTC,CASSMIPSDTSSYEQYF
TRBD2,NA,TRBJ2-7,TRBV7-8,TGTGCCAGCAGCTTAGCAATGGCGGGAGAGACCTACGAGCAGTACTTC,CASSLAMAGETYEQYF
TRBD1,NA,TRBJ1-1,TRBV11-2,TGTGCCAGCAGCTTAGATCCAGGGGGCTGGCAAGCTTTCTTT,CASSLDPGGWQAFF
NA,NA,TRBJ1-3,TRBV19,TGTGCCAGTAGTCCCCGCCGAGTGGAGCGAAGCTCTGGAAACACCATATATTTT,CASSPRRVERSSGNTIYF
NA,once,TRBJ1-3,TRBV21-1,TGTGCCAGCAGCCCTACGAATGCATCTGGAAACACCATATATTTT,CASSPTNASGNTIYF
TRBD2,once,TRBJ2-7,TRBV28,TGTGCCAGCAGTGGAGCTTGGGCTAGCGGCTCCTACGAGCAGTACTTC,CASSGAWASGSYEQYF
NA,NA,TRBJ2-1,TRBV7-3,TGTGCCAGCAGCCTCTATTCCGGTGAGCAGTTCTTC,CASSLYSGEQFF
NA,NA,TRBJ2-1,TRBV18,TGTGCCAGCTCACCCGACAGAGCTGAGCAGTTCTTC,CASSPDRAEQFF